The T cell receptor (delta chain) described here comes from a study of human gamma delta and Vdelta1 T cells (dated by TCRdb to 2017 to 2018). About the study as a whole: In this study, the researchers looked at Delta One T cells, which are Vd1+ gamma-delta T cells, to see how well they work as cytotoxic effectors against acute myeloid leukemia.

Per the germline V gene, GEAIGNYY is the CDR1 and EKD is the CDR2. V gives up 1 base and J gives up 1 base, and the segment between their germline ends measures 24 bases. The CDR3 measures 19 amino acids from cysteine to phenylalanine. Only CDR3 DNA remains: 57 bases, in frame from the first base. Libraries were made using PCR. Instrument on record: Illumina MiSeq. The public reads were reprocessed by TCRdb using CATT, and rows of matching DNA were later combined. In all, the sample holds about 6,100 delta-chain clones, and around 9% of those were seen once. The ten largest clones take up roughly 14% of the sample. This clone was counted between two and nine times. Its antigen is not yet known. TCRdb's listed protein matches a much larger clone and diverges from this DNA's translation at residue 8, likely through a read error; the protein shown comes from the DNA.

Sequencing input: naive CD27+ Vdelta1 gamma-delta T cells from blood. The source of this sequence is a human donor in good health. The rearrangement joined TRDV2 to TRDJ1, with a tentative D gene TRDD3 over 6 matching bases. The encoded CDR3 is CACDTVLSHGGTLTDKLIF. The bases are TGTGCCTGTGACACTGTCCTTTCTCACGGGGGGACCCTCACCGATAAACTCATCTTT.